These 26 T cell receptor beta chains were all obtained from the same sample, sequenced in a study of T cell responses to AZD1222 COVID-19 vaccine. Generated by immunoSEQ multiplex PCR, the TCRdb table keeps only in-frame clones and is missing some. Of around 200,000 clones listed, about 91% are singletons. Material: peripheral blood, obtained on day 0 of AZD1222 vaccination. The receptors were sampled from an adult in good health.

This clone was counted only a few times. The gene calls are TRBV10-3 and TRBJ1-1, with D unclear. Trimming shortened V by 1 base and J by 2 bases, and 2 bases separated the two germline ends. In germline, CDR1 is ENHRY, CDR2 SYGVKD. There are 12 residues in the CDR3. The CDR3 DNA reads TGTGCCATCAGTGAGTTTAACACTGAAGCTTTCTTT. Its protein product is CAISEFNTEAFF.

CDR3 amino acids: CATGTPANTGELFF. CDR3 DNA sequence: TGTGCCACCGGGACACCTGCGAACACCGGGGAGCTGTTTTTT. V usage is TRBV6-5 and J usage is TRBJ2-2, with a possible D match to TRBD1 (6 bases). V was cut by 10 bases and J by 0 bases, with 12 bases left in between. Germline loops: CDR1 MNHEY, CDR2 SVGAGI. This CDR3 is 14 amino acids long.

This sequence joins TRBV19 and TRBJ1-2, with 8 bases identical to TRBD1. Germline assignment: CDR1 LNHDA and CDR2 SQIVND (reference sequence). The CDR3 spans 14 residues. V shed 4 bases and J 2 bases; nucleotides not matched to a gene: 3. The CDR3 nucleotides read TGTGCCAGTAGTAACAGGGGGGTAAACTATGGCTACACCTTC. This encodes CASSNRGVNYGYTF.

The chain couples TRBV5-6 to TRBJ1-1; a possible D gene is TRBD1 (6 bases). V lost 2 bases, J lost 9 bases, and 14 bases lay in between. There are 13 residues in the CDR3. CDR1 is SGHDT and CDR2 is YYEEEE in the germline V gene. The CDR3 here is CASSLRAGQQAFF. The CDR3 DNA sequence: TGTGCCAGCAGCTTAAGGGCAGGACAGCAAGCTTTCTTT.

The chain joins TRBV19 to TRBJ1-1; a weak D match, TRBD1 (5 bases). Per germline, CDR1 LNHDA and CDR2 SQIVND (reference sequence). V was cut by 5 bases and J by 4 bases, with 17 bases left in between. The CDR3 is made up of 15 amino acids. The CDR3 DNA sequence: TGTGCCAGTAGTGACCCGGGGCAGGCGGCCACTGAAGCTTTCTTT. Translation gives CASSDPGQAATEAFF. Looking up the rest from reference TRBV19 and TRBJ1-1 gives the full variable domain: DGGITQSPKYLFRKEGQNVTLSCEQNLNHDAMYWYRQDPGQGLRLIYYSQIVNDFQKGDIAEGYSVSREKKESFPLTVTSAQKNPTAFYLCASSDPGQAATEAFFGQGTRLTVV.

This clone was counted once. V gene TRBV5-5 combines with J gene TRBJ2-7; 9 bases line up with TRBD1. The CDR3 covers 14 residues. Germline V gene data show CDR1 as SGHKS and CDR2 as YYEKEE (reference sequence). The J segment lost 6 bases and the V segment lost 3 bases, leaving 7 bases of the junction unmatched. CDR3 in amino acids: CASSSGTGFAEQYF. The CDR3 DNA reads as TGTGCCAGCAGCTCCGGGACAGGGTTCGCCGAGCAGTACTTC.

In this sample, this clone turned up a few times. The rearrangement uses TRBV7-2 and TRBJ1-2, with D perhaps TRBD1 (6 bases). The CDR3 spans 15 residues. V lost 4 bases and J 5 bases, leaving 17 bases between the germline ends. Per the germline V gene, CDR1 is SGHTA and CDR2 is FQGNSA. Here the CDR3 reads CASSSGGVFGYGYTF. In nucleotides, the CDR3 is TGTGCCAGCAGCTCCGGGGGCGTTTTTGGATATGGCTACACCTTC. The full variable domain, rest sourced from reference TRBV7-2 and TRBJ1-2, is GAGVSQSPSNKVTEKGKDVELRCDPISGHTALYWYRQSLGQGLEFLIYFQGNSAPDKSGLPSDRFSAERTGGSVSTLTIQRTQQEDSAVYLCASSSGGVFGYGYTFGSGTRLTVV.

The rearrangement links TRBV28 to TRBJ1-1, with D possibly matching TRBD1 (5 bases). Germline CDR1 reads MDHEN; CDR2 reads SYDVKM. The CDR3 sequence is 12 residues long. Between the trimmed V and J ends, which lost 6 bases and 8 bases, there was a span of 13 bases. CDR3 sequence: CASRIGVGEAFF. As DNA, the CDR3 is TGTGCCAGCAGAATAGGGGTGGGGGAAGCTTTCTTT.

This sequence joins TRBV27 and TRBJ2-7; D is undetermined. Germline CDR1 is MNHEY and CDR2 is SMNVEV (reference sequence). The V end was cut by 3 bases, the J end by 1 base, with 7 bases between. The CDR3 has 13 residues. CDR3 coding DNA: TGTGCCAGCAGTTTTAGAATTTCCTACGAGCAGTACTTC. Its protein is CASSFRISYEQYF.

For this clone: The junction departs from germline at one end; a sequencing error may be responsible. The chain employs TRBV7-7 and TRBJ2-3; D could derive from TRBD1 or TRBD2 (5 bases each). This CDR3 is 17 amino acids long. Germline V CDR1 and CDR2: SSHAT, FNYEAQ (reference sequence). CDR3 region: CASSPDSGGLNTDTQYF. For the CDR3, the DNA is TGTGCTAGCAGCCCAGACAGCGGAGGTCTCAACACAGATACGCAGTATTTT. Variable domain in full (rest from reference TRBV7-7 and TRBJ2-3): GAGVSQSPRYKVTKRGQDVTLRCDPISSHATLYWYQQALGQGPEFLTYFNYEAQPDKSGLPSDRFSAERPEGSISTLTIQRTEQRDSAMYRCASSPDSGGLNTDTQYFGPGTRLTVL.

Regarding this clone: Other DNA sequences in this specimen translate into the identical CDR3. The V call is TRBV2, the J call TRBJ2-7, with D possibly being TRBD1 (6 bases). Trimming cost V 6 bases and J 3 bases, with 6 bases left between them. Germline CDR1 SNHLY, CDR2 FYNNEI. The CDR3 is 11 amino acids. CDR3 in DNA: TGTGCCAGCAGGGACAGCTACGAGCAGTACTTC. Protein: CASRDSYEQYF.

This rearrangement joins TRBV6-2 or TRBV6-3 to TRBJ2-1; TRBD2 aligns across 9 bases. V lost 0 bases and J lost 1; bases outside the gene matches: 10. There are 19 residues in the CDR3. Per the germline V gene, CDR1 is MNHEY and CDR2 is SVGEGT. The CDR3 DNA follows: TGTGCCAGCAGTTACTCGATTCTGCGGCGGGAGGGTTCCTACAATGAGCAGTTCTTC. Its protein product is CASSYSILRREGSYNEQFF.

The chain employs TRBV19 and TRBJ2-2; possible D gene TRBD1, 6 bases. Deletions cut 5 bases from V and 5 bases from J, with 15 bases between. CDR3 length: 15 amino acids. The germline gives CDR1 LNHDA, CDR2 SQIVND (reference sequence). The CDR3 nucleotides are TGTGCCAGTAGTCTTGAACGCCAGGGGACCGGGGAGCTGTTTTTT. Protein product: CASSLERQGTGELFF. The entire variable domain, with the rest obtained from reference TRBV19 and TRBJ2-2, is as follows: DGGITQSPKYLFRKEGQNVTLSCEQNLNHDAMYWYRQDPGQGLRLIYYSQIVNDFQKGDIAEGYSVSREKKESFPLTVTSAQKNPTAFYLCASSLERQGTGELFFGEGSRLTVL.

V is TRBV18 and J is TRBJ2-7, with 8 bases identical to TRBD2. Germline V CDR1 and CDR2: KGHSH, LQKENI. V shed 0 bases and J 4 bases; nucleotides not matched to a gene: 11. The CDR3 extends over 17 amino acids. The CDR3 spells CASSPPRSGRGLYEQYF. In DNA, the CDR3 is TGTGCCAGCTCACCACCGAGATCCGGGAGGGGCCTTTACGAGCAGTACTTC.

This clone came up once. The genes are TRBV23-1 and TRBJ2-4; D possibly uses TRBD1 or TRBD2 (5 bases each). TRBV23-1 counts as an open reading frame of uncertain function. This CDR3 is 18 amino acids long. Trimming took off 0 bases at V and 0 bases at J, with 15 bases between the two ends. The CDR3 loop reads CASSQSTRDPLAKNIQYF. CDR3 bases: TGCGCCAGCAGTCAATCGACAAGGGACCCGCTAGCCAAAAACATTCAGTACTTC.

In DNA form, the CDR3 reads TGTGCCAGCAGCAAGCCCGGGACAGGGGTAAAAGATACGCAGTATTTT. Translating gives CASSKPGTGVKDTQYF. The chain recombines TRBV21-1 with TRBJ2-3; the DNA was not compared with TRBD1, the D call given in the table. TRBV21-1 is a listed pseudogene. The CDR3 length is 16 residues.

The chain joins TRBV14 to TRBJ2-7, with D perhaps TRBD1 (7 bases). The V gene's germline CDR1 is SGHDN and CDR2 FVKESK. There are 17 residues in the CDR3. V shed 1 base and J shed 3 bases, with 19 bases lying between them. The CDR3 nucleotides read TGTGCCAGCAGCCAAGCCCTCCGGGGGACAGCAGGCTACGAGCAGTACTTC. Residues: CASSQALRGTAGYEQYF.

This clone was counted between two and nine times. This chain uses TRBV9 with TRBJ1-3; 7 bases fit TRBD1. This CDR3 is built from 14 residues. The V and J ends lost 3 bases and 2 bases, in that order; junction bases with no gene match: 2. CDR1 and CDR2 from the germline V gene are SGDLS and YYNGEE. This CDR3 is CASSGGQAGNTIYF. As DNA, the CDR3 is TGTGCCAGCAGCGGCGGACAGGCTGGAAACACCATATATTTT.

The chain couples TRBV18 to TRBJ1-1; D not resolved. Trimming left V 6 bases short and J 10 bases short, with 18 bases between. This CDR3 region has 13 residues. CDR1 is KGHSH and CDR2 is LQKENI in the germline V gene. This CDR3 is CASSPDLRSGAFF. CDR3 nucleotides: TGTGCCAGCTCCCCTGACTTGAGGTCAGGAGCTTTCTTT.

The CDR3 protein is CASLQQLNQPQHF. As DNA, the CDR3 is TGTGCCAGCCTGCAACAGCTCAATCAGCCCCAGCATTTT. The chain combines TRBV6-5 with TRBJ1-5; unclear D gene. Trimming pared 8 bases from V and 3 bases from J, leaving 11 bases between. The CDR3 runs 13 residues. Germline lookup yields CDR1 MNHEY and CDR2 SVGAGI.

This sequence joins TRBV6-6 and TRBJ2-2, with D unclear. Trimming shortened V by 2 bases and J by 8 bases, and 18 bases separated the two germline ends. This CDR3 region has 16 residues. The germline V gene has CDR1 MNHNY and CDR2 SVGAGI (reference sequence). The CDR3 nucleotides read TGTGCCAGCAGTTACCCCCAAGAGTCTGCGGTGGGGGAGCTGTTTTTT. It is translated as CASSYPQESAVGELFF.

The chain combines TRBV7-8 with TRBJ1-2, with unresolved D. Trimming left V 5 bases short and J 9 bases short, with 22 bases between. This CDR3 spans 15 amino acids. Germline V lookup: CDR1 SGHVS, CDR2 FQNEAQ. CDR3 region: CASSASGLGRWSYTF. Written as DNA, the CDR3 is TGTGCCAGCAGCGCTAGTGGTTTAGGACGGTGGAGCTACACCTTC.

CDR3 bases: TGTGCCAGCAGCTTAACAGCGGGGGGGCTAGATACGCAGTATTTT. Translating gives CASSLTAGGLDTQYF. The chain employs TRBV5-6 and TRBJ2-3; 10 nucleotides agree with TRBD2. V was clipped by 2 bases and J by 5 bases; unmatched bases: 5. The CDR3 has 15 amino acids. Germline-derived CDR1 and CDR2 are SGHDT and YYEEEE.

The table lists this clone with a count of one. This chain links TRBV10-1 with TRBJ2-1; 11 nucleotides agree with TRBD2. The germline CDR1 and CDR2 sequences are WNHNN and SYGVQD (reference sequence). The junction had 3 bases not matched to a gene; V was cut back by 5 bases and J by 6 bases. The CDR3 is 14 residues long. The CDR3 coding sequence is TGCGCCAGCAGTCGCACTAGCGGGAGCAATGAGCAGTTCTTC. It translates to CASSRTSGSNEQFF.

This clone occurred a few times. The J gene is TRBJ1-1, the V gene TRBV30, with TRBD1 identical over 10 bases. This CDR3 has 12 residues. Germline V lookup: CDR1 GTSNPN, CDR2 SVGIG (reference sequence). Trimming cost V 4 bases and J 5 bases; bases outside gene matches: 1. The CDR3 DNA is TGTGCCTGGACGGGACAGGGGACTGAAGCTTTCTTT. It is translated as CAWTGQGTEAFF.

This CDR3 is CSATQRYEQYF. CDR3 nucleotides: TGCAGTGCTACACAGAGGTACGAGCAGTACTTC. This chain uses TRBV20-1 with TRBJ2-7; D call uncertain. The V gene's germline CDR1 is DFQATT and CDR2 SNEGSKA (reference sequence). The CDR3 is 11 amino acids. The V end was cut by 4 bases, the J end by 4 bases, with 8 bases between.